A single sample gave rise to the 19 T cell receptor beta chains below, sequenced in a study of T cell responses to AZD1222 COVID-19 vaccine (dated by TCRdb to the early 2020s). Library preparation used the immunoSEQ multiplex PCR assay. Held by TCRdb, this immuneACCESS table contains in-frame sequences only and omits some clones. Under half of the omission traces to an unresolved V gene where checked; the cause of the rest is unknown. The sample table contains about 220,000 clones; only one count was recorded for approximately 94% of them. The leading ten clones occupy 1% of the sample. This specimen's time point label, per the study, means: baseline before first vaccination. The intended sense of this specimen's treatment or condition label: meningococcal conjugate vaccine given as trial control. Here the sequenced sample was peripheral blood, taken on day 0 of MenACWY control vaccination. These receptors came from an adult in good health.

CDR3 residues: CASRQGYTEAFF. CDR3 nucleotide sequence: TGTGCCAGCCGCCAAGGGTACACTGAAGCTTTCTTT. V is TRBV28 and J is TRBJ1-1, with D unclear. The CDR3 extends over 12 amino acids. Germline lookup yields CDR1 MDHEN and CDR2 SYDVKM. V gave up 8 bases and J gave up 3 bases, with 10 bases separating them.

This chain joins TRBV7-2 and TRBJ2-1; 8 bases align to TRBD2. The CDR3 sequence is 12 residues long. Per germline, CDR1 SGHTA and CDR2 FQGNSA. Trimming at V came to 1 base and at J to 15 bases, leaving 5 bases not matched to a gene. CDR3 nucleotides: TGTGCCAGCAGCTTAGACGGGAGCGGGGGGTTCTTC. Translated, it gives CASSLDGSGGFF.

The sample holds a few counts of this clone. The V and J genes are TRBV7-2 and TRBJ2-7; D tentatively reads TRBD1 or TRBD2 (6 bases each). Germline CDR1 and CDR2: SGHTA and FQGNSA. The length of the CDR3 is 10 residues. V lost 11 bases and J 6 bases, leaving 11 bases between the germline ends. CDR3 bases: TGTGCCCCCAAGGGGGGCGAGCAGTACTTC. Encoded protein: CAPKGGEQYF.

CDR3: CASSLGDSYNSPLHF. The DNA of the CDR3 is TGTGCCAGCAGCTTGGGGGACAGCTATAATTCACCCCTCCACTTT. This chain joins TRBV5-4 and TRBJ1-6; 7 bases match TRBD1. The CDR3 extends over 15 amino acids. With V trimmed by 0 bases and J by 3 bases, 0 bases remained unmatched. Germline lookup yields CDR1 SGHNT and CDR2 YYREEE (reference sequence).

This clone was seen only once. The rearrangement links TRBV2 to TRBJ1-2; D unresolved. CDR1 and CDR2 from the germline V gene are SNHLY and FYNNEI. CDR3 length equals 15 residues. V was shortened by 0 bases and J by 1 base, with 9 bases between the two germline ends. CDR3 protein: CASSEAKRRNYGYTF. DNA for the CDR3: TGTGCCAGCAGTGAAGCAAAAAGGCGTAACTATGGCTACACCTTC.

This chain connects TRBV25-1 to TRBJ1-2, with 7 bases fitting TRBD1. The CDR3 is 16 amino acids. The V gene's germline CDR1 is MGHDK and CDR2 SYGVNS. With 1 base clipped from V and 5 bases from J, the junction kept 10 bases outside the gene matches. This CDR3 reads CASSEFSGRGSYGYTF. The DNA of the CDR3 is TGTGCCAGCAGTGAATTTAGTGGCAGGGGGAGTTATGGCTACACCTTC.

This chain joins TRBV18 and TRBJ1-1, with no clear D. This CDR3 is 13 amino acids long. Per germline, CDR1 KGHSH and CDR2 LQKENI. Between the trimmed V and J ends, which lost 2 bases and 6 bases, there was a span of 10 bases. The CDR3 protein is CASSPATLAEAFF. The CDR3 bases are TGTGCCAGCTCACCAGCGACGCTGGCTGAAGCTTTCTTT.

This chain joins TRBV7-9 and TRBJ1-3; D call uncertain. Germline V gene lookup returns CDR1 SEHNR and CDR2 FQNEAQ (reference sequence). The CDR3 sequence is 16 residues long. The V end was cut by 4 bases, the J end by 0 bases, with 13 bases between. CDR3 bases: TGTGCCAGCAGCTCCCCCCAGGTCTCCTCTGGAAACACCATATATTTT. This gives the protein CASSSPQVSSGNTIYF.

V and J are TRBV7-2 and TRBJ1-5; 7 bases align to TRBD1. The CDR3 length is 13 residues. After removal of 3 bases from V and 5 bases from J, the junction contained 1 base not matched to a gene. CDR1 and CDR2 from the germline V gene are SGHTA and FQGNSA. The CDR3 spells CASSFQGDQPQHF. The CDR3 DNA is TGTGCCAGCAGCTTCCAGGGGGATCAGCCCCAGCATTTT.

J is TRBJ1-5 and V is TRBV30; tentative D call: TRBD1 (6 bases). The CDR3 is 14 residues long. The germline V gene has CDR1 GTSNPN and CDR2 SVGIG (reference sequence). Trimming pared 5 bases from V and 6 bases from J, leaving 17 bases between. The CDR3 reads CAWGAGGLVQPQHF. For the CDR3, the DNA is TGTGCCTGGGGTGCCGGGGGGCTTGTTCAGCCCCAGCATTTT.

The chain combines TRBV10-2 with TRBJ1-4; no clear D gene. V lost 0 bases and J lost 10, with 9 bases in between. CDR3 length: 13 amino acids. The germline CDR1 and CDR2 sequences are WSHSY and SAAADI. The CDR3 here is CASSESNYGKLFF. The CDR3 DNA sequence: TGCGCCAGCAGTGAGTCGAACTACGGAAAACTGTTTTTT.

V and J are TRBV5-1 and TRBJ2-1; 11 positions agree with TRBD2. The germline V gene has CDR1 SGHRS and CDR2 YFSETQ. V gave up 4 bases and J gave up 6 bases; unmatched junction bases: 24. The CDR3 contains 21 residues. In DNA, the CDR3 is TGCGCCAGCAGCCGCTTAGGAGGTAGCGGGGGGGCCTCGGATAAGGGCAATGAGCAGTTCTTC. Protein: CASSRLGGSGGASDKGNEQFF.

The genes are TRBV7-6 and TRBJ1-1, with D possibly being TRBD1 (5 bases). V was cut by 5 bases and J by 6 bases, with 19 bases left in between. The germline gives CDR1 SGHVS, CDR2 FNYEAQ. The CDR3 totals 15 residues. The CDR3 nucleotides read TGTGCCAGCAGCCGGGGGGGAGGGTTATCCCCTGAAGCTTTCTTT. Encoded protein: CASSRGGGLSPEAFF. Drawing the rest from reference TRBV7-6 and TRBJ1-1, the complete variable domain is GAGVSQSPRYKVTKRGQDVALRCDPISGHVSLYWYRQALGQGPEFLTYFNYEAQQDKSGLPNDRFSAERPEGSISTLTIQRTEQRDSAMYRCASSRGGGLSPEAFFGQGTRLTVV.

CDR3 protein: CASSHPDRDTGELFF. CDR3 nucleotide sequence: TGCGCCAGCAGTCATCCGGACAGAGACACCGGGGAGCTGTTTTTT. This sequence joins TRBV23-1 and TRBJ2-2, with D perhaps TRBD1 (6 bases). TRBV23-1 is classed as an ORF, of uncertain function. V lost 3 bases, J lost 3 bases, and 11 bases lay in between. There are 15 residues in the CDR3.

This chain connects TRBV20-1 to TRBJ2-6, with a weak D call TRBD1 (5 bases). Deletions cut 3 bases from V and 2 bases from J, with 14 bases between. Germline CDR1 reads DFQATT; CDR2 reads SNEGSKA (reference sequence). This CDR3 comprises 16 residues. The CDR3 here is CSASSQQAAGANVLTF. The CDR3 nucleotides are TGCAGTGCTAGTTCGCAACAGGCGGCTGGGGCCAACGTCCTGACTTTC.

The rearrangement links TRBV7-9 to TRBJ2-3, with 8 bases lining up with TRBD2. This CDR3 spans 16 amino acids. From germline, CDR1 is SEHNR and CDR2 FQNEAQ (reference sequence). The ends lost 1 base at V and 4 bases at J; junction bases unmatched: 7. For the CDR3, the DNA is TGTGCCAGCAGCTTAGGAGCGGGGGCCGGGGCAGATACGCAGTATTTT. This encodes CASSLGAGAGADTQYF.

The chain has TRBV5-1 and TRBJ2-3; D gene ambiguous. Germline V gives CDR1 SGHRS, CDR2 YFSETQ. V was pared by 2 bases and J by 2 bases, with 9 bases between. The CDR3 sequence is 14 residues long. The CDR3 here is CASSLSDLTDTQYF. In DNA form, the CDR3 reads TGCGCCAGCAGCTTAAGTGACCTCACAGATACGCAGTATTTT.

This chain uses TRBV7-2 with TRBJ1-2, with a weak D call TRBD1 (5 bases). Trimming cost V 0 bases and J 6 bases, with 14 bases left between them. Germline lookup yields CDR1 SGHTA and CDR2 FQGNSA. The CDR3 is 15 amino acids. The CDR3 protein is CASSLARGRAHGYTF. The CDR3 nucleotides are TGTGCCAGCAGCTTAGCGCGGGGCAGGGCCCATGGCTACACCTTC.

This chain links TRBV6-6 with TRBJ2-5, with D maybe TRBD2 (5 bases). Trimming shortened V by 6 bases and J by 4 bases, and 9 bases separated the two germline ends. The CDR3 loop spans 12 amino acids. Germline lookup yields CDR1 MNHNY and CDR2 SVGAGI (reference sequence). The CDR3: CASSRTLETQYF. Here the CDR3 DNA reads TGTGCCAGCAGCCGGACTCTAGAGACCCAGTACTTC.